This TCR beta chain was recorded in a study of T cell responses to AZD1222 COVID-19 vaccine. Here immunoSEQ multiplex PCR was the method, and the copy in TCRdb shows in-frame clones only, minus some. The sample comprises tens of thousands of clones, 85% to 90% of which are singletons, and around 1.4% rests with the top ten. This CDR3 comprises 19 residues. Germline V CDR1 and CDR2: MGHRA, YSYEKL. The trim removed 0 bases at V and 10 bases at J, leaving 20 bases unmatched. Here the sequenced sample was peripheral blood, taken 28 days after the second AZD1222 dose. The clonotype was recovered from an adult who received the AZD1222 COVID-19 vaccine. The V gene is TRBV4-1, the J gene TRBJ2-1, with 8 positions matching TRBD2. CDR3 nucleotides: TGCGCCAGCAGCCAAGATCTCGGGAGCGGGGGCCGAAGTTACACAGAGCAGTTCTTC. It is translated as CASSQDLGSGGRSYTEQFF.